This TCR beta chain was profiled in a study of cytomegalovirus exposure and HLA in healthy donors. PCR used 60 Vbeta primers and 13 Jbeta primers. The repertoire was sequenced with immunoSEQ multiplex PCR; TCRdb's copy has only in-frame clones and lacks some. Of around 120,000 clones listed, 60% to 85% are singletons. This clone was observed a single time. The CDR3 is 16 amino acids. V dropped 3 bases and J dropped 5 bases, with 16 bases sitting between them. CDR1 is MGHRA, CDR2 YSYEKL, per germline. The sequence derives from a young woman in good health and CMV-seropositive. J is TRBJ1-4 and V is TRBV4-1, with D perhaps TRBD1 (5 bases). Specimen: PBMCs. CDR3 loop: CASSQALTAENEKLFF. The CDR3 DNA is TGCGCCAGCAGCCAGGCCCTGACAGCAGAAAATGAAAAACTGTTTTTT.